What follows are 26 T cell receptor beta chains derived from one specimen sequenced in a study of T cells after yellow fever vaccination. MiXCR, run by TCRdb on the 5' RACE reads, gives a single entry per CDR3 protein. The data show a few hundred thousand distinct CDR3 sequences, 10% to 15% seen once. Sample: CD4+ T cells sorted from PBMCs, taken 45 days after the yellow fever booster vaccination. The receptor source for this set is a man aged 25-45 years who received the YFV17D yellow fever vaccine.

This clonotype was detected only a few times. V gene TRBV12-3 or TRBV12-4 combines with J gene TRBJ1-2; TRBD1 matches 7 bases. Germline trimming cut 7 bases from V and 8 bases from J; bases unmatched to any gene: 10. This CDR3 is 13 amino acids long. The CDR3 nucleotides read TGTGCCAGCACCCCGGACAGGACAGGAGGCTACACCTTC. This sequence encodes CASTPDRTGGYTF.

This clonotype was seen a handful of times. The chain uses TRBV24-1 and TRBJ1-5; D ambiguous. CDR1 is KGHDR, CDR2 SFDVKD, per germline. V lost 3 bases and J lost 5, with 4 bases in between. The CDR3 spans 12 residues. CDR3 sequence (DNA): TGTGCCACCAGTGATGTCGATCAGCCCCAGCATTTT. It yields the protein CATSDVDQPQHF.

This clonotype occurred a few times. A read error may produce the germline difference seen at one junction end. This chain links TRBV7-7 with TRBJ2-7; no firm D call. There are 15 residues in the CDR3. Germline-derived CDR1 and CDR2 are SSHAT and FNYEAQ (reference sequence). CDR3 coding DNA: TGTGCTAGCAGCTTATTATTAGGCGCCAACTACGAGCAGTACTTC. Its translation: CASSLLLGANYEQYF.

This chain links TRBV6-1 with TRBJ2-7; 7 nucleotides align to TRBD2. This CDR3 spans 14 amino acids. CDR1 is MNHNS and CDR2 is SASEGT in the germline V gene. V trimming: 0 bases; J trimming: 4 bases; junction bases outside the gene matches: 3. CDR3 nucleotides: TGTGCCAGCAGTGAAGCGGGGGGGAGATACGAGCAGTACTTC. It is translated as CASSEAGGRYEQYF.

This clonotype was counted many times. V usage is TRBV20-1 and J usage is TRBJ1-1, with 9 bases fitting TRBD1. Losses at the gene ends were 5 bases for V and 9 bases for J; bases not matched to a gene: 4. CDR1 is DFQATT, CDR2 SNEGSKA, per germline (reference sequence). The CDR3 is 11 residues long. CDR3 protein: CSAGTGHKAFF. The CDR3 DNA sequence: TGCAGTGCTGGGACAGGGCATAAAGCTTTCTTT.

This clonotype came up many times. The chain employs TRBV5-1 and TRBJ2-3; D uncertain. The CDR3 contains 15 residues. Trimming shortened V by 0 bases and J by 5 bases, and 13 bases separated the two germline ends. Germline CDR1 is SGHRS and CDR2 is YFSETQ. The CDR3 sequence is CASSLDGRNGDTQYF. The CDR3 nucleotides read TGCGCCAGCAGCTTGGACGGCCGGAACGGAGATACGCAGTATTTT.

This clonotype was observed many times. The gene calls are TRBV6-1 and TRBJ2-5; TRBD2 matches at 11 bases. Per the germline V gene, CDR1 is MNHNS and CDR2 is SASEGT. The V segment lost 3 bases and the J segment 0 bases; nucleotides outside the gene matches: 3. CDR3 length equals 16 residues. The DNA of the CDR3 is TGTGCCAGCAGTGATCAGGGACTAGCGGACCAAGAGACCCAGTACTTC. This encodes CASSDQGLADQETQYF.

In this sample, this clonotype turned up a few times. The DNA for the CDR3 is TGTGCCAGCAGCCCGGGAGTCCCAGAGACCCAGTACTTC. This translates into CASSPGVPETQYF. V is TRBV9 and J is TRBJ2-5; a possible D gene is TRBD2 (6 bases). The CDR3 loop spans 13 amino acids. V lost 4 bases, J lost 4 bases, and 11 bases lay in between. Germline V CDR1 and CDR2: SGDLS, YYNGEE.

J is TRBJ2-7 and V is TRBV6-5, with unresolved D. The germline gives CDR1 MNHEY, CDR2 SVGAGI. V lost 0 bases and J lost 6, with 15 bases in between. The CDR3 consists of 15 residues. The CDR3 loop reads CASSYSKRASREQYF. CDR3 in DNA: TGTGCCAGCAGTTACTCGAAACGAGCGTCTCGCGAGCAGTACTTC.

As DNA, the CDR3 is TGTGCCAGCAGCGAGACATTCAGCACAGATACGCAGTATTTT. Its protein product is CASSETFSTDTQYF. The rearrangement links TRBV11-3 to TRBJ2-3; D not certain. The CDR3 is made up of 14 amino acids. The germline V and J ends were trimmed by 5 bases and 0 bases, with 9 bases remaining between them. Per germline, CDR1 SGHNT and CDR2 YENEEA. Combining the CDR3 with reference TRBV11-3 and TRBJ2-3 gives the whole variable domain EAGVVQSPRYKIIEKKQPVAFWCNPISGHNTLYWYLQNLGQGPELLIRYENEEAVDDSQLPKDRFSAERLKGVDSTLKIQPAELGDSAVYLCASSETFSTDTQYFGPGTRLTVL.

Concerning this clonotype itself: An end of the junction differs from the germline gene, which may be a read error. The chain uses TRBV5-1 and TRBJ2-1; TRBD2 matches 13 bases. The CDR3 is 15 residues long. Germline lookup yields CDR1 SGHRS and CDR2 YFSETQ. CDR3 DNA: TGCGCCAGCAGCACTAGCGGGAGGGGGTACAATGAGCGGTTCTTC. Translating gives CASSTSGRGYNERFF. The entire variable domain, with the rest obtained from reference TRBV5-1 and TRBJ2-1, is as follows: KAGVTQTPRYLIKTRGQQVTLSCSPISGHRSVSWYQQTPGQGLQFLFEYFSETQRNKGNFPGRFSGRQFSNSRSEMNVSTLELGDSALYLCASSTSGRGYNERFFGPGTRLTVL.

This clonotype was seen more than once but under ten times. The chain carries TRBV20-1 and TRBJ2-1, with TRBD2 matching 7 bases. The CDR3 extends over 13 amino acids. V trimming: 3 bases; J trimming: 5 bases; junction bases outside the gene matches: 4. Germline CDR1 reads DFQATT; CDR2 reads SNEGSKA (reference sequence). CDR3 in DNA: TGCAGTGCTAGCGAACGGGGGGACAATGAGCAGTTCTTC. Translation: CSASERGDNEQFF.

This clonotype was observed many times. The CDR3 here is CASEPGQGAGELFF. The DNA for the CDR3 is TGTGCCAGCGAACCGGGACAGGGGGCCGGGGAGCTGTTTTTT. V gene TRBV7-2 combines with J gene TRBJ2-2, with 11 positions matching TRBD1. Trimming at V came to 8 bases and at J to 6 bases, leaving 5 bases not matched to a gene. Germline CDR1 and CDR2: SGHTA and FQGNSA. The CDR3 consists of 14 residues.

This clonotype was recorded a few times. V usage is TRBV7-6 and J usage is TRBJ2-7; perhaps TRBD2 as D (6 bases). The CDR3 is 15 residues long. The germline V gene encodes CDR1 SGHVS and CDR2 FNYEAQ. V was pared by 0 bases and J by 5 bases, with 14 bases between. The CDR3 region is CASSLATGSGNEQYF. CDR3 nucleotide sequence: TGTGCCAGCAGCTTAGCGACCGGGAGCGGCAACGAGCAGTACTTC.

The sample holds a few counts of this clonotype. In DNA form, the CDR3 reads TGTGCCAGCAGTTACATAACGGACACCGGGGAGCTGTTTTTT. This codes for CASSYITDTGELFF. The chain carries TRBV6-2 or TRBV6-3 and TRBJ2-2; D gene unclear. CDR3 length: 14 amino acids. Germline V lookup: CDR1 MNHEY, CDR2 SVGEGT. V gave up 2 bases and J gave up 3 bases, with 7 bases separating them.

As DNA, the CDR3 is TGTGCCAGCAGCCCATCAGGGGTTCAAGAGACCCAGTACTTC. Translating gives CASSPSGVQETQYF. The chain couples TRBV28 to TRBJ2-5, with a weak D call TRBD1 (6 bases). This CDR3 spans 14 amino acids. The V gene's germline CDR1 is MDHEN and CDR2 SYDVKM. Trimming took off 6 bases at V and 2 bases at J, with 13 bases between the two ends.

The table lists this clonotype with a few counts. The CDR3 DNA follows: TGTGCCAGCAGCTTAGGGGCGGGGGGAACGTACGAGCAGTACTTC. This gives the protein CASSLGAGGTYEQYF. The chain has TRBV7-8 and TRBJ2-7; 8 bases are shared with TRBD2. V lost 1 base and J lost 4; bases outside the gene matches: 6. This CDR3 comprises 15 residues. The germline CDR1 and CDR2 sequences are SGHVS and FQNEAQ.

This clonotype has just a few counts. J is TRBJ1-1 and V is TRBV6-5; D gene uncertain. The V end was cut by 4 bases, the J end by 3 bases, with 15 bases between. CDR3 length: 15 residues. Germline assignment: CDR1 MNHEY and CDR2 SVGAGI. Here the CDR3 reads CASSSLSGVDTEAFF. CDR3 sequence (DNA): TGTGCCAGCAGTTCCCTATCTGGGGTGGACACTGAAGCTTTCTTT.

This clonotype showed up just a few times. The chain is built from TRBV18 and TRBJ2-1, with a weak D call TRBD1 (6 bases). Germline lookup yields CDR1 KGHSH and CDR2 LQKENI. V gave up 3 bases and J gave up 9 bases, with 15 bases separating them. The CDR3 is 14 residues long. The CDR3 DNA follows: TGTGCCAGCTCACCCGGGACCGTAGGGGGTGAGCAGTTCTTC. It translates to CASSPGTVGGEQFF.

The V gene is TRBV7-2, the J gene TRBJ2-3; D is uncertain. Per the germline V gene, CDR1 is SGHTA and CDR2 is FQGNSA. This CDR3 has 15 amino acids. Trimming pared 4 bases from V and 4 bases from J, leaving 15 bases between. CDR3 in amino acids: CASSSALLRADTQYF. DNA for the CDR3: TGTGCCAGCAGCTCCGCACTCCTCCGCGCAGATACGCAGTATTTT.

V is TRBV5-5 and J is TRBJ2-7; a weak D match, TRBD1 (6 bases). CDR3 length: 16 amino acids. CDR1 and CDR2 from the germline V gene are SGHKS and YYEKEE (reference sequence). The V end was cut by 0 bases, the J end by 6 bases, with 19 bases between. The CDR3 nucleotides are TGTGCCAGCAGCTTGGCCCAAACAGGGTCCCGAGGCGAGCAGTACTTC. It encodes CASSLAQTGSRGEQYF.

Only a few counts were recorded for this clonotype. V usage is TRBV6-1 and J usage is TRBJ1-5; 7 bases agree with TRBD1. There are 12 residues in the CDR3. Trimming took 6 bases from V and 5 from J; bases not matched to a gene: 1. The germline CDR1 and CDR2 sequences are MNHNS and SASEGT. CDR3 sequence (DNA): TGTGCCAGCAGGACAGGGTATCAGCCCCAGCATTTT. Amino acids: CASRTGYQPQHF.

This clonotype was seen many times. The chain is built from TRBV20-1 and TRBJ2-1; no reliable D call. The germline V gene has CDR1 DFQATT and CDR2 SNEGSKA (reference sequence). Trimming cost V 7 bases and J 8 bases, with 15 bases left between them. CDR3 size: 12 residues. Written as DNA, the CDR3 is TGCAGTGTCAAATCCCTATTGGATGAGCAGTTCTTC. Translating gives CSVKSLLDEQFF.

This clonotype was observed a few times. A single base separates this from a much larger clone, so it may be a read error. The chain joins TRBV7-2 to TRBJ2-7; D call uncertain. Germline V gene lookup returns CDR1 SGHTA and CDR2 FQGNSA. This CDR3 spans 13 amino acids. V was trimmed by 0 bases and J by 3 bases, leaving 6 bases between them. The CDR3 here is CASSLATGYEQYF. CDR3 coding DNA: TGTGCCAGCAGCTTAGCGACGGGCTACGAGCAGTACTTC.

This clonotype has just a few counts. The chain uses TRBV28 and TRBJ2-1; a weak D match, TRBD2 (7 bases). This CDR3 has 16 residues. Between the trimmed V and J ends, which lost 7 bases and 4 bases, there was a span of 20 bases. Germline V gives CDR1 MDHEN, CDR2 SYDVKM. The CDR3 here is CASIHPGGSKYNEQFF. Written as DNA, the CDR3 is TGTGCCAGCATTCATCCGGGGGGCTCTAAGTACAATGAGCAGTTCTTC.

In its sample, this clonotype was seen many times. The chain links TRBV10-2 to TRBJ1-1; D is perhaps TRBD1 (6 bases). V lost 6 bases and J lost 1, with 12 bases in between. This CDR3 region has 14 residues. Germline CDR1 is WSHSY and CDR2 is SAAADI. The DNA of the CDR3 is TGCGCCAGCAGGGTTCAGGGGCAGAACACTGAAGCTTTCTTT. Its translation is CASRVQGQNTEAFF.